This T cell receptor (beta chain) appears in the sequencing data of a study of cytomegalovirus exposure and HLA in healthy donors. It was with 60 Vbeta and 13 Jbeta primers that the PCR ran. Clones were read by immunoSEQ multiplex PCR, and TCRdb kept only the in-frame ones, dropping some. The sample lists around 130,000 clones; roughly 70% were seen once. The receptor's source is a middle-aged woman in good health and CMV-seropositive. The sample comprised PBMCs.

CDR3: CASSGRENTEAFF. CDR3 bases: TGTGCCAGCAGTGGCAGGGAGAACACTGAAGCTTTCTTT. The J gene is TRBJ1-1, the V gene TRBV7-2, with TRBD1 as a possible D gene (5 bases). Per germline, CDR1 SGHTA and CDR2 FQGNSA. V dropped 6 bases and J dropped 1 base, with 9 bases sitting between them. This CDR3 spans 13 amino acids. Combining the CDR3 with reference TRBV7-2 and TRBJ1-1 gives the whole variable domain GAGVSQSPSNKVTEKGKDVELRCDPISGHTALYWYRQSLGQGLEFLIYFQGNSAPDKSGLPSDRFSAERTGGSVSTLTIQRTQQEDSAVYLCASSGRENTEAFFGQGTRLTVV.